The sequence of this T cell receptor (beta chain) was determined in a study of beta chain features in type 1 diabetes. In the study overall: Patient and healthy donor groups were alike in age, gender and cell yields.

The whole isolated RNA underwent reverse transcription, so sequencing captured expressed TCRB transcripts. Produced via immunoSEQ multiplex PCR; TCRdb's table is partial and in-frame only. The table has 640,000 or so clones, 13% seen once. V gave up 3 bases and J gave up 7 bases, with 19 bases separating them. CDR1 SEHNR and CDR2 FQNEAQ come from the germline V gene (reference sequence). The CDR3 has 16 amino acids. This clone was counted a few times. Its target is not known. Regarding the study as a whole: Shortening of TCRB CDR3s, moderate but significant, appeared in all four CD4+ subsets of Type 1 diabetes patients. For type 1 diabetes patients, VDJ junctions showed fewer insertions and more deletions.

Purities in excess of 95% were seen in all sorted populations. The sample taken for sequencing was naive CD4+ T cells from blood. The sequence derives from a young man with type 1 diabetes. The rearrangement joins TRBV7-9 to TRBJ2-1; possible D gene TRBD2, 6 bases. CDR3 loop: CASSLAPGTGRNEQFF. For the CDR3, the DNA is TGTGCCAGCAGCTTGGCCCCTGGGACTGGCAGGAATGAGCAGTTCTTC.